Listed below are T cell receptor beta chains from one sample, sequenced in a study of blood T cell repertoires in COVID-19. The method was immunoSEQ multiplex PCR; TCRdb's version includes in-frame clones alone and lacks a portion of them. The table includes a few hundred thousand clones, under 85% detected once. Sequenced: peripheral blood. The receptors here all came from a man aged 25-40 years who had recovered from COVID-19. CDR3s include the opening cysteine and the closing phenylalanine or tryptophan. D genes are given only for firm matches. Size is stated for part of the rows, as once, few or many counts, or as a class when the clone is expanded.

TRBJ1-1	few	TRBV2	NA	TGTGCCAGCAGTGAAAGGTTGACGGGCACTGAAGCTTTCTTT	CASSERLTGTEAFF
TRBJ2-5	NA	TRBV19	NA	TGTGCCAGTAGACGGAACCCGGGACTGGCGGAGACCCAGTACTTC	CASRRNPGLAETQYF
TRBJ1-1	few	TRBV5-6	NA	TGTGCCAGCAGCGACGGGGTCGCGTCCGCTTTCTTT	CASSDGVASAFF
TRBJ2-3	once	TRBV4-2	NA	TGTGCCAGCAGCCAAGATCGACTACCGGAGGATACGCAGTATTTT	CASSQDRLPEDTQYF
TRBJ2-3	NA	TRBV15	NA	TGTGCCACCAGCTCCCCGGCTCAGGAGGGGCCAGATACGCAGTATTTT	CATSSPAQEGPDTQYF
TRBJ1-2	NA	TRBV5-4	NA	TGTGCCAGCAGCTTGGCCGGGAGGGGCGAATTTGACACCTTC	CASSLAGRGEFDTF
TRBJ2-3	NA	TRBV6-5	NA	TGTGCCAGCGGTAAGGCGGCGGGGGCCGACCTAAGGCAGTATTTT	CASGKAAGADLRQYF
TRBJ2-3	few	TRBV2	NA	TGTGCCAGAGGGGGTGAGTGGGACACCACAGATACGCAGTATTTT	CARGGEWDTTDTQYF
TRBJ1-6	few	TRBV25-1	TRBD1	TGTGCCAGCAGCGGGGGTAGACAGGGTAATTCACCCCTCCACTTT	CASSGGRQGNSPLHF
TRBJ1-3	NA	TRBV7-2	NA	TGTGCCAGCAGCTCTGGGACACCTGGAAACACCATATATTTT	CASSSGTPGNTIYF
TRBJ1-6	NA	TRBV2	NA	TGTGCCGAAACAGCAGGGGTTTATTCACCCCTCCACTTT	CAETAGVYSPLHF
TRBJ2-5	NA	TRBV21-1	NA	TGTGCCAGCAGCAACCCCGCAGGGGTAGCGGGGGAAGAGACCCAGTACTTC	CASSNPAGVAGEETQYF
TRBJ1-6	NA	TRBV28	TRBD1	TGTGCCACTACCTTGGGGGACAGGTACTCCTATAATTCACCCCTCCACTTT	CATTLGDRYSYNSPLHF
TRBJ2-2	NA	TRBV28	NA	TGTGCCACCTCGATAATACAGGGAGAGTACACCGGGGAGCTGTTTTTT	CATSIIQGEYTGELFF
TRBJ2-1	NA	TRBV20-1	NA	TGCAGTGCTAGTAGAGGGTATGATGAGCAGTTCTTC	CSASRGYDEQFF
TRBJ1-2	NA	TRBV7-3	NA	TGTGCCAGCAGCTTATCTCCGAGACAGGAAACCTTGGACTACACCTTC	CASSLSPRQETLDYTF
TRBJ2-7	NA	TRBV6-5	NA	TGTGCCAGCAGCCGACGAGCGGACGGCGAGCAGTACTTC	CASSRRADGEQYF
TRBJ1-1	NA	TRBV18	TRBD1	TGTGCCAGCTCACCGTCACAGGGGACGAACACTGAAGCTTTCTTT	CASSPSQGTNTEAFF
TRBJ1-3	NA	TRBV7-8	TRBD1	TGTGCCAGCAGCTTATATAGGACAGGGGCTTTCTCTGGAAACACCATATATTTT	CASSLYRTGAFSGNTIYF
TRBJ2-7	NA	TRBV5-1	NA	TGCGCCAGCAGCTTGGGTTGGGGGCAAGAGTACGAGCAGTACTTC	CASSLGWGQEYEQYF
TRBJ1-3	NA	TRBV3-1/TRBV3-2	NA	TGTGCCAGCAGCCAAGATGGAGCGTCTGGAAACACCATATATTTT	CASSQDGASGNTIYF
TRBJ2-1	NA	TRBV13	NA	TGTGCCAGCAGCCCCGGCCTTGGACAGGAGCAGTTCTTC	CASSPGLGQEQFF
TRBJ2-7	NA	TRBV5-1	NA	TGCGCCAGCAGCTTCGGACAAGGGACCTACGAGCAGTACTTC	CASSFGQGTYEQYF
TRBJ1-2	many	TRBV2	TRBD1	TGTGCCAGCATTCTACCGGGACAGTCCGGCTATGGCTACACCTTC	CASILPGQSGYGYTF
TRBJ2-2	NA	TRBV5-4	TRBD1	TGTGCCAGCAGCCCGGGACAGGGTGGACGGAACACCGGGGAGCTGTTTTTT	CASSPGQGGRNTGELFF
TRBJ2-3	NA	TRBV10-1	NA	TGCGCCAGCAGTGAGGGGCCAGGGTACACAGATACGCAGTATTTT	CASSEGPGYTDTQYF
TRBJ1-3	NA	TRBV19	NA	TGTGCCAGTAGGGTCGCTAGCTCTGGAAACACCATATATTTT	CASRVASSGNTIYF
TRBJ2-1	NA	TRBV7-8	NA	TGTGCCAGCAGCTTAATGGCGGGCTCCTACAATGAGCAGTTCTTC	CASSLMAGSYNEQFF
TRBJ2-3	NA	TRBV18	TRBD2	TGTGCCAGCTCGTCCGGGACTAGCGGGGGGGGCACGGCAGATACGCAGTATTTT	CASSSGTSGGGTADTQYF
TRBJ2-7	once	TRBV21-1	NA	TGTGCCAGCAGCAAAGTAGCAGGGGGCTACGAGCAGTACTTC	CASSKVAGGYEQYF
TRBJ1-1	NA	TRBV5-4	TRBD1	TGTGCCAGCAGAACGGACAGGAGAACCGGTGAAGCTTTCTTT	CASRTDRRTGEAFF
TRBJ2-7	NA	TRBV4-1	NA	TGCGCCAGCAGCCAAGGGGCGATTTCCTACGAGCAGTACTTC	CASSQGAISYEQYF
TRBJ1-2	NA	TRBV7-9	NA	TGTGCCAGCAGCCGCGCCTCGGGAGGCTACACCTTC	CASSRASGGYTF
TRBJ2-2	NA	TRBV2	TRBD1	TGTGCCAGCAGTGATGGCAGGGGGATAACCGGGGAGCTGTTTTTT	CASSDGRGITGELFF
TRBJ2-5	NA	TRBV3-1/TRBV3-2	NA	TGTGCCAGCAGCCCTCACCCCCAGGGGACCCAGTACTTC	CASSPHPQGTQYF
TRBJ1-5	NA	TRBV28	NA	TGTGCCAGCAGTACCGGGCAGGGGAGACAGCCCCAGCATTTT	CASSTGQGRQPQHF
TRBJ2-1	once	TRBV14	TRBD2	TGTGCCAGCAGCCAACCGGGAGGTTACAATGAGCAGTTCTTC	CASSQPGGYNEQFF
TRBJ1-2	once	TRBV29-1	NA	TGCAGCGTTGAGGGACTGGATGGCTACACCTTC	CSVEGLDGYTF
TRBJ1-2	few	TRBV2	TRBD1	TGTGCCAGCAGGGCCGGCACAGGGGATGGCTACACCTTC	CASRAGTGDGYTF
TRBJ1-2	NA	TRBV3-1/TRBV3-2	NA	TGTGCCAGCAGCCAAGACGGGGTAACCTATGGCTACACCTTC	CASSQDGVTYGYTF
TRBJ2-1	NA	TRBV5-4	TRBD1	TGTGCCAGCAGCAAGTCCGGGACAGGGGGCGGCAATGAGCAGTTCTTC	CASSKSGTGGGNEQFF
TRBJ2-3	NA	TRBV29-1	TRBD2	TGCAGCGTCCACCCCTGGACTAGCAGCACAGATACGCAGTATTTT	CSVHPWTSSTDTQYF
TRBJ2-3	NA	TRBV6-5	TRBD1	TGTGCCAGCAGACGGGACAGGGTCCCTAGTACGCAGTATTTT	CASRRDRVPSTQYF
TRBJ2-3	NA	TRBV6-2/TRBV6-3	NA	TGTGCCAGCAGTTACGAGGCGGGGACCCCTGACACAGATACGCAGTATTTT	CASSYEAGTPDTDTQYF
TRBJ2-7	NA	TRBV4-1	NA	TGCGCCAGCAGCCAAGAGAGGTCAGGGGACTCCTACGAGCAGTACTTC	CASSQERSGDSYEQYF
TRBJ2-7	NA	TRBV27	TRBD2	TGTGCCAGCAGTTTATCCCCTAGCGGGGGGCTGTACGAGCAGTACTTC	CASSLSPSGGLYEQYF
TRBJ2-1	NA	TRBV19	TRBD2	TGTGCCAGTAGTCGAGCGGGGGGAGCGTCCTACAATGAGCAGTTCTTC	CASSRAGGASYNEQFF
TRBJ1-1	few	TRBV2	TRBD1	TGTGCCAGCACTCGACAGGGGGCGCGGGGGGTGGCTGAAGCTTTCTTT	CASTRQGARGVAEAFF
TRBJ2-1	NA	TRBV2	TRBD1	TGTGCCAGCAGCCTGACAGGGGTTCGTGGGAGTCACAATGAGCAGTTCTTC	CASSLTGVRGSHNEQFF
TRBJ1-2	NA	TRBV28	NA	TGTGCCAGCACAGGGCCCTTCTATGGCTACACCTTC	CASTGPFYGYTF
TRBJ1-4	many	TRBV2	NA	TGTGCCAGCAGTGAAGCGCTTAACAGGCGACGCACTAATGAAAAACTGTTTTTT	CASSEALNRRRTNEKLFF
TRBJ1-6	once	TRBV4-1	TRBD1	TGCGCCAGCAGCCAGGCAGACAGGGAGTATAATTCACCCCTCCACTTT	CASSQADREYNSPLHF
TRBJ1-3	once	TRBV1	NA	TGCACCAGCAGCCAAGGGGCCTCTGGAAACACCATATATTTT	CTSSQGASGNTIYF
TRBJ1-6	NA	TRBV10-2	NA	TGCGCCACCCGGTTGGGGGCAGAAAGAAATTCACCCCTCCACTTT	CATRLGAERNSPLHF
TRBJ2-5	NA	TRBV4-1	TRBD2	TGCGCCAGCAGCGGGGGCCTAGCGGGCTACCAAGAGACCCAGTACTTC	CASSGGLAGYQETQYF